The 2 T cell receptor beta chains given below trace back to one sample, sequenced in a study of cytomegalovirus exposure and HLA in healthy donors. The data were produced by immunoSEQ multiplex PCR, yet TCRdb's version contains in-frame clones alone and is incomplete. The repertoire holds more than 95,000 clones, 90% to 95% seen once, with 1% to 1.5% in the top ten. The material sequenced was PBMCs. These receptors originate from a young woman in good health and CMV-seronegative.

This clone was counted a single time. V gene TRBV9 combines with J gene TRBJ1-3; unclear D gene. The CDR3 sequence is 15 residues long. Looked up from germline, CDR1 is SGDLS and CDR2 is YYNGEE. V gave up 3 bases and J gave up 0 bases, with 10 bases separating them. This CDR3 is CASSAETLSGNTIYF. CDR3 nucleotides: TGTGCCAGCAGCGCGGAGACTCTCTCTGGAAACACCATATATTTT.

This chain links TRBV5-1 with TRBJ2-7, with D perhaps matching TRBD1 (6 bases). Germline V lookup: CDR1 SGHRS, CDR2 YFSETQ. The CDR3 consists of 14 residues. The germline V and J ends were trimmed by 8 bases and 2 bases, with 17 bases remaining between them. The CDR3 bases are TGCGCCAGTTCATATTTCGACAGGACCTACGAGCAGTACTTC. The encoded protein is CASSYFDRTYEQYF.